The clone carrying this T cell receptor (beta chain) has just a few counts. Its antigen remains unknown. These data belong to a study of blood T cells in healthy people across ages. Study-wide points: Among long-lived donors, naive CD4+ cells were more numerous and diversity higher than in aged donors. The study found TCR beta diversity correlated strongly with naive T cell percentage.

A sample-barcoded 5' primer and a J-beta primer mix were used in a second PCR of about 7 to 11 cycles. TCRdb independently ran MiXCR on the 5' RACE reads; one entry per CDR3 protein. This sample carries 750,000 to 1,000,000 distinct CDR3 sequences, around 29% of them seen once, and the ten largest clones take 10% to 13%. Germline V gene data show CDR1 as MDHEN and CDR2 as SYDVKM. This CDR3 has 11 residues. V was pared by 6 bases and J by 6 bases, with 8 bases between. This sample also appeared in a second study, on T cells of mothers and their children.

Sequencing used blood. This sequence was found in a woman between 40 and 50 years old in good health. The chain couples TRBV28 to TRBJ1-2; D unclear. The CDR3 DNA follows: TGTGCCAGCAGGCCGCAGCATGGCTACACCTTC. Its translation is CASRPQHGYTF.